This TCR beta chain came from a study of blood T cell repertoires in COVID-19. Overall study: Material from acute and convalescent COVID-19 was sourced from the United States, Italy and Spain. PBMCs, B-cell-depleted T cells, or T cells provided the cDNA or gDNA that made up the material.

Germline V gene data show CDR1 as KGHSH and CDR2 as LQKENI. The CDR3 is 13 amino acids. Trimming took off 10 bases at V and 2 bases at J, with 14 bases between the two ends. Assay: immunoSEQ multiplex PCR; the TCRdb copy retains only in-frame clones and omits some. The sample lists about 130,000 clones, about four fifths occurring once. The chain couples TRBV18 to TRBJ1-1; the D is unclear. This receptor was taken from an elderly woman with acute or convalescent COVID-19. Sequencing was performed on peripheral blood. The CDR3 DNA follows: TGTGCCACAAACGAGGAGAGAAACACTGAAGCTTTCTTT. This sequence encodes CATNEERNTEAFF.